The rows below give T cell receptor beta chains drawn from one sample of a study of cytomegalovirus exposure and HLA in healthy donors. Generated by immunoSEQ multiplex PCR, the TCRdb table keeps only in-frame clones and is missing some. The top ten clones hold 3.7% of a sample with roughly 200,000 clones, 77% of them seen once. Sequenced: PBMCs. The source is a woman aged 60 to 75 in good health and CMV-seropositive. The CDR3 runs from the conserved cysteine through the conserved F or W. Each record gives: J gene, D gene, V gene, clone size, CDR3 protein, CDR3 DNA. A D gene is named only where the DNA matches it firmly. Clone size is stated in some rows and not others, as once, few, many or a class when expanded.

TRBJ1-1	.	TRBV25-1	.	CASVEGGQNTEAFF	TGTGCCAGCGTTGAAGGGGGACAGAACACTGAAGCTTTCTTT
TRBJ2-3	.	TRBV28	.	CGVRDPDTQYF	TGTGGAGTGCGGGATCCAGATACGCAGTATTTT
TRBJ2-1	TRBD2	TRBV6-5	.	CASSPVSGVYNEQFF	TGTGCCAGCAGTCCCGTTAGCGGGGTCTACAATGAGCAGTTCTTC
TRBJ2-7	TRBD2	TRBV5-1	few	CASSPGLAGGMYF	TGCGCCAGCAGCCCGGGGCTAGCGGGAGGCATGTACTTC
TRBJ1-2	.	TRBV5-5	few	CASSLQGGEYGYTF	TGTGCCAGCAGCTTACAAGGAGGGGAATATGGCTACACCTTC
TRBJ1-2	.	TRBV7-9	.	CASSGIDRPANYGYTF	TGTGCCAGCAGCGGAATTGACAGGCCTGCTAACTATGGCTACACCTTC
TRBJ2-7	TRBD1	TRBV5-4	.	CASSREQGFGEQYF	TGTGCCAGCAGCAGGGAACAGGGGTTTGGCGAGCAGTACTTC
TRBJ2-3	TRBD2	TRBV5-1	.	CASMSGGPTDTQYF	TGCGCCAGCATGAGCGGGGGCCCCACAGATACGCAGTATTTT
TRBJ2-5	.	TRBV29-1	.	CSGGGGAQETQYF	TGCAGCGGGGGGGGCGGGGCCCAAGAGACCCAGTACTTC
TRBJ1-5	TRBD1	TRBV28	.	CASSFSQGASNQPQHF	TGTGCCAGCAGTTTTTCCCAGGGGGCGAGCAATCAGCCCCAGCATTTT
TRBJ2-5	.	TRBV28	once	CASSREPETQYF	TGTGCCAGCAGCCGAGAGCCAGAGACCCAGTACTTC
TRBJ2-5	.	TRBV10-3	.	CAISSGFQETQYF	TGTGCCATCAGTAGCGGTTTCCAAGAGACCCAGTACTTC
TRBJ2-7	.	TRBV9	.	CASSVDPNYEQYF	TGTGCCAGCAGCGTAGATCCCAACTACGAGCAGTACTTC
TRBJ2-1	TRBD2	TRBV9	.	CASSVQGGSYNEQFF	TGTGCCAGCAGCGTCCAGGGAGGGTCCTACAATGAGCAGTTCTTC
TRBJ1-3	.	TRBV18	few	CASSPQGQNLNTIYF	TGTGCCAGCTCACCCCAGGGACAAAACCTGAACACCATATATTTT
TRBJ2-3	.	TRBV5-4	once	CASSQTPRRGSTDTQYF	TGTGCCAGCAGCCAAACCCCGCGGCGGGGAAGCACAGATACGCAGTATTTT
TRBJ2-3	TRBD2	TRBV5-1	.	CASSWTSGGQAMADTQYF	TGCGCCAGCAGCTGGACTAGCGGGGGGCAGGCGATGGCAGATACACAGTATTTT
TRBJ2-1	.	TRBV2	.	CASNRPVDNEQFF	TGTGCCAGCAACAGACCGGTAGACAATGAGCAGTTCTTC
TRBJ2-7	TRBD2	TRBV27	.	CASSWRGSYEQYF	TGTGCCAGCAGTTGGCGGGGGTCCTACGAGCAGTACTTC
TRBJ1-2	.	TRBV5-1	.	CASSFFGDGYTF	TGCGCCAGCAGCTTCTTTGGAGATGGCTACACCTTC
TRBJ1-4	TRBD1	TRBV2	.	CASSITGGEKLFF	TGTGCCAGCAGCATTACAGGGGGTGAAAAACTGTTTTTT
TRBJ2-4	TRBD1	TRBV5-1	.	CASSWGQGENIQYF	TGCGCCAGCAGCTGGGGACAGGGCGAAAACATTCAGTACTTC
TRBJ1-4	TRBD1	TRBV28	.	CASSLRTGSGEKLFF	TGTGCCAGCAGTCTCAGGACAGGGTCAGGGGAAAAACTGTTTTTT
TRBJ2-7	TRBD1	TRBV4-1	.	CASSQETGFEQYF	TGCGCCAGCAGCCAAGAGACAGGGTTCGAGCAGTACTTC
TRBJ1-6	.	TRBV5-6	.	CASSLNRDSPLHF	TGTGCCAGCAGCTTGAACAGGGATTCACCCCTCCACTTT
TRBJ1-1	TRBD1	TRBV10-3	.	CAIGPGGQGVTEAFF	TGTGCCATCGGTCCTGGGGGACAGGGGGTAACTGAAGCTTTCTTT
TRBJ2-4	.	TRBV7-8	.	CASSLPGAESGSQYF	TGTGCCAGCAGCTTACCAGGGGCCGAGAGCGGCAGTCAGTACTTC
TRBJ2-1	TRBD2	TRBV7-6	.	CASSITQSGRGFNEQFF	TGTGCCAGCAGTATTACCCAGAGCGGGAGGGGGTTCAATGAGCAGTTCTTC
TRBJ1-6	.	TRBV30	.	CAWSRGNYNSPLHF	TGTGCCTGGAGCAGGGGAAACTATAATTCACCCCTCCACTTT
TRBJ2-2	.	TRBV5-1	.	CASSQGPRDRRMWETNTGELFF	TGCGCCAGCAGTCAGGGGCCCAGGGATCGCCGGATGTGGGAAACGAACACCGGGGAGCTGTTTTTT
TRBJ1-4	TRBD1	TRBV4-3	.	CASSQEATGVGEKLFF	TGCGCCAGCAGCCAAGAGGCGACAGGGGTTGGAGAAAAACTGTTTTTT
TRBJ1-1	TRBD1	TRBV28	.	CASGIDRAEAFF	TGTGCCAGCGGGATCGACAGGGCCGAAGCTTTCTTT
TRBJ1-1	.	TRBV4-2	.	CASSQGTAMNTEAFF	TGTGCCAGCAGCCAAGGCACAGCCATGAACACTGAAGCTTTCTTT
TRBJ1-2	TRBD1	TRBV29-1	.	CSADRGGYTF	TGCAGCGCCGACAGGGGTGGCTACACCTTC
TRBJ1-1	.	TRBV5-1	.	CASSPGRIPNTEAFF	TGCGCCAGCAGCCCGGGAAGGATCCCGAACACTGAAGCTTTCTTT
TRBJ2-5	TRBD1	TRBV7-9	.	CASSLGGQGKGETQYF	TGTGCCAGCAGCTTAGGGGGACAGGGGAAAGGGGAGACCCAGTACTTC
TRBJ2-1	TRBD2	TRBV4-2	once	CASSQDLGLAANEQFF	TGTGCCAGCAGCCAAGATCTCGGGCTAGCGGCCAATGAGCAGTTCTTC
TRBJ1-6	TRBD1	TRBV19	.	CASTTGTGSPLHF	TGTGCCAGTACTACCGGGACAGGGTCTCCCCTCCACTTT
TRBJ1-4	.	TRBV27	few	CASSLRGEKLFF	TGTGCCAGCAGTTTACGAGGCGAAAAACTGTTTTTT